This TCR beta chain was retrieved from a study of T-cell reconstitution after alpha-beta-depleted transplantation in children. Germline V lookup: CDR1 MNHNS, CDR2 SASEGT. This CDR3 spans 15 amino acids. V shed 6 bases and J shed 1 base, with 15 bases lying between them. Unique molecular identifiers were built into the TCRbeta library. TCRdb re-derived calls from the PCR reads in MiXCR, one entry per CDR3 protein. The profile shows approximately 520,000 distinct CDR3 sequences, approximately 32% of them singletons. This clonotype appeared a few times. The chain carries TRBV6-1 and TRBJ2-5; D is perhaps TRBD1 or TRBD2 (5 bases each). The TCR sequence derives from a human donor who donated a stem cell graft to a child with aplastic anemia. The sample in question was PBMCs from the stem cell graft donor, obtained from the stem cell graft. The CDR3 nucleotides read TGTGCCAGCAGCCCACATGCCGGGGCCCAAGAGACCCAGTACTTC. Protein: CASSPHAGAQETQYF.